The present T cell receptor (beta chain) was sequenced within a study of shared clonotypes between healthy human individuals. Study-wide context: Those who served as donors were two women and a few men between the ages of 18 and 49.

Germline values: CDR1 GTSNPN, CDR2 SVGIG (reference sequence). V was clipped by 2 bases and J by 7 bases; unmatched bases: 4. The CDR3 contains 12 residues. It was across several immunoSEQ plates that each subset's genomic DNA was evenly split. Here immunoSEQ multiplex PCR was the method, and the copy in TCRdb shows in-frame clones only, minus some. The sample shows some 2,400,000 clones, 90% to 97% of them seen only once. This sequence was found in a man aged 18 to 29 in good health. Sequencing was performed on naive CD4+ T cells sorted from blood. Subset given: CD45RA+ positively selected. The J gene is TRBJ1-2, the V gene TRBV30; 7 nucleotides match TRBD1. CDR3 in amino acids: CAWSLTGTGYTF. The CDR3 DNA reads TGTGCCTGGAGTTTGACAGGGACTGGCTACACCTTC.